This entry features one T cell receptor beta chain sequence. As yet, its antigen is unknown. CDR3 length: 16 amino acids. Germline loops: CDR1 LGHNA, CDR2 YNFKEQ. Trimming shortened V by 0 bases and J by 0 bases, and 12 bases separated the two germline ends. These data come from a study of T cell responses to AZD1222 COVID-19 vaccine. Findings and caveats of the study: There were vaccine-associated CD4 TCRs across spike, dominant at 160-218 and 743-854.

Clones were read by immunoSEQ multiplex PCR, and TCRdb kept only the in-frame ones, dropping some. The data contain under 150,000 clones, roughly 92% of them singletons. The starting material was peripheral blood, obtained 28 days after the second AZD1222 dose. The source of this sequence is an adult who received the AZD1222 COVID-19 vaccine. The chain carries TRBV4-2 and TRBJ2-7; possibly TRBD2 for D (6 bases). The CDR3 nucleotides read TGTGCCAGCAGCCAAGATACCGGGAGAACCTCCTACGAGCAGTACTTC. Its translation is CASSQDTGRTSYEQYF.